A single sample gave rise to the 4 T cell receptor beta chains below, sequenced in a study of prognosis after radiotherapy for stage I lung cancer. Genomic DNA was subjected to two-round multiplex PCR for amplification of TCR beta CDR3. First-round PCR, the initial amplification, used primers specific to each TRBV and TRBJ gene. A single record per CDR3 protein comes from TCRdb applying MiXCR to the multiplex PCR reads. The sample shows under 55,000 distinct CDR3 sequences, roughly 36% of them seen only once. The sample in question was PBMCs, obtained before or after stereotactic body radiation therapy (not recorded which). The receptors originated from a donor aged 50 or older with non-small cell lung cancer.

Ten or more counts support this clonotype. The gene calls are TRBV5-1 and TRBJ2-5; D might be TRBD1 (5 bases). CDR1 is SGHRS, CDR2 YFSETQ, per germline. This CDR3 comprises 15 residues. Trimming took off 4 bases at V and 2 bases at J, with 15 bases between the two ends. In nucleotides, the CDR3 is TGCGCCAGCAGCCTCTTGGGTAGGGGTCAAGAGACCCAGTACTTC. This encodes CASSLLGRGQETQYF.

In the case of this clonotype: Since a far larger clone is one base different, this is likely a read error. The chain uses TRBV11-3 and TRBJ2-5; D may be TRBD2 (5 bases). V was cut by 5 bases and J by 5 bases, with 12 bases left in between. The CDR3 length is 13 residues. The germline V gene has CDR1 SGHNT and CDR2 YENEEA. CDR3 coding DNA: TGTGCCAGCAGCGGGAGAAGGGCGGAGACCCAGTACTTC. It yields the protein CASSGRRAETQYF.

This clonotype was seen many times. The J gene is TRBJ1-1, the V gene TRBV5-1; TRBD1 is a possible D gene (6 bases). This CDR3 is 13 amino acids long. With 4 bases removed from V and 7 bases from J, the gap between germline ends came to 14 bases. Germline lookup yields CDR1 SGHRS and CDR2 YFSETQ. CDR3 in amino acids: CASSDRGGGEAFF. The DNA for the CDR3 is TGCGCCAGCAGCGACCGGGGGGGCGGTGAAGCTTTCTTT.

This clonotype was seen at least ten times. The DNA for the CDR3 is TGCAGTGCTGGGACAGGGGACGAGCAGTACTTC. It translates to CSAGTGDEQYF. The chain recombines TRBV20-1 with TRBJ2-7; 10 bases agree with TRBD1. The CDR3 contains 11 residues. Unmatched junction bases numbered 0, after V lost 5 bases and J lost 5 bases. Germline values: CDR1 DFQATT, CDR2 SNEGSKA (reference sequence).